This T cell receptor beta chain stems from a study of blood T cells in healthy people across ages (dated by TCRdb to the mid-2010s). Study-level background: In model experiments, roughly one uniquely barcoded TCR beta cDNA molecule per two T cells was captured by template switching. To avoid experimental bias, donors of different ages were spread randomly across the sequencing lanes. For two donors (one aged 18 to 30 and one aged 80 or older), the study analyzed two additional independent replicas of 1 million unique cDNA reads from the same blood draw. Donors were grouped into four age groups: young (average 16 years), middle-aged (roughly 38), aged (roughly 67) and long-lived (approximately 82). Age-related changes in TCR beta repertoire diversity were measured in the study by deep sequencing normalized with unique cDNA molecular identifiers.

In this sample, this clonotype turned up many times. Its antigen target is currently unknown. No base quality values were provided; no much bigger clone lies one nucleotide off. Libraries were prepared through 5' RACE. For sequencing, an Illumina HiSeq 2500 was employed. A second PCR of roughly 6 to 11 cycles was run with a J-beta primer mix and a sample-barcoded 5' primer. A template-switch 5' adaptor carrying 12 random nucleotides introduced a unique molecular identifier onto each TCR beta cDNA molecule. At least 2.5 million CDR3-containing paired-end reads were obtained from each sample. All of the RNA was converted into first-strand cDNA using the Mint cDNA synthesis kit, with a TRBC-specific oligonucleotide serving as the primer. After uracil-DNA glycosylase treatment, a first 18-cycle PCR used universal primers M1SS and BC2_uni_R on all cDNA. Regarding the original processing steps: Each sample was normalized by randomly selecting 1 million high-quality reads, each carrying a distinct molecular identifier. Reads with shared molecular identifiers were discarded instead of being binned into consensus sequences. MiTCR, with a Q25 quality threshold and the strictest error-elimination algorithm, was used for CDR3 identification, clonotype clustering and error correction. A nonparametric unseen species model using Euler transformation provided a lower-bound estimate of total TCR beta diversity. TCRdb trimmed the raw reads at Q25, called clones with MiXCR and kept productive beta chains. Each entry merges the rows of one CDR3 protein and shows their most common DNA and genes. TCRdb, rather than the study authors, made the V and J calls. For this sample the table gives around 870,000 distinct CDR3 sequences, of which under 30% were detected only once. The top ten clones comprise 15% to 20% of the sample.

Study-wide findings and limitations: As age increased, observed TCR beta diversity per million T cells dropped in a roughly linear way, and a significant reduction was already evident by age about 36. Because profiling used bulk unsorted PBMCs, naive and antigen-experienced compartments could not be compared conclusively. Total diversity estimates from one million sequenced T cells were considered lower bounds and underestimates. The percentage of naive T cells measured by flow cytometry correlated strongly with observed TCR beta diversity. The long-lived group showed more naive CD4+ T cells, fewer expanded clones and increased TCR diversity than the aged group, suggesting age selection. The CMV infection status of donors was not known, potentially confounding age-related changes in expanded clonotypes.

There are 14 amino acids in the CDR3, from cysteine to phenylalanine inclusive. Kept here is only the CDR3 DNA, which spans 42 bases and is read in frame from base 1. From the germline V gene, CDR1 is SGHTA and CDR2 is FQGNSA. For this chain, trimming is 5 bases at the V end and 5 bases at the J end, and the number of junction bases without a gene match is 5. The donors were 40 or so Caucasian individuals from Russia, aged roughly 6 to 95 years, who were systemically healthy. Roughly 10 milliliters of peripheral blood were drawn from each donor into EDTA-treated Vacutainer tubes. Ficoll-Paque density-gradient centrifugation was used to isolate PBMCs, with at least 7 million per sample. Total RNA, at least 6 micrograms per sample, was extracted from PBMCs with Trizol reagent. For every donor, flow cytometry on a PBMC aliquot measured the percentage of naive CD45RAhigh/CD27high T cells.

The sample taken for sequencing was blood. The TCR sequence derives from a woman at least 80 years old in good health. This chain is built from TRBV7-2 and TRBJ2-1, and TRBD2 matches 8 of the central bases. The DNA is TGTGCCAGCAGCACTTTAGCGGGGAACAATGAGCAGTTCTTC. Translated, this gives CASSTLAGNNEQFF.